The rows below give T cell receptor beta chains drawn from one sample of a study of blood T cell repertoires in COVID-19. This table comes from immunoSEQ multiplex PCR, and its TCRdb copy is limited to in-frame clones, with some not included. Among about 20,000 clones, about 91% were seen once, and the ten largest hold 7.4%. The sample was peripheral blood. These receptors were obtained from a man between 70 and 80 years old with active COVID-19. Each CDR3 is given without its conserved first and last residue. Each record gives: J gene, V gene, CDR3 protein.

TRBJ2-1 TRBV5-4 ASSLRQGGNNEQF
TRBJ2-7 TRBV28 ASSLPGGFTYEQY
TRBJ2-3 TRBV9 ASSVRQGEADTQY
TRBJ2-3 TRBV5-1 ASSPGQGAPDTQY
TRBJ1-2 TRBV19 ASSIQGQAPDGYT
TRBJ1-2 TRBV9 ASSGTGTGGDGYT
TRBJ2-3 TRBV30 AWTLARTSASSDTQY
TRBJ2-3 TRBV19 ASSIGEPDTQY
TRBJ2-5 TRBV2 ASRAGTGPQETQY
TRBJ2-2 TRBV5-4 ASSWREGGTGELF
TRBJ2-1 TRBV7-2 ASSPGTGTYNEQF
TRBJ1-1 TRBV14 ASSQVQGRTEAF
TRBJ2-4 TRBV24-1 ATSDPEGANAQY
TRBJ1-2 TRBV5-1 ASSLTVNYGYT
TRBJ1-5 TRBV5-1 ASSTPRGELGDQPQH
TRBJ2-4 TRBV6-2/TRBV6-3 ASSPTGNNIQY
TRBJ1-5 TRBV5-5 ASSSQGAGNQPQH
TRBJ2-1 TRBV2 ASSLGQGIDNEQF
TRBJ2-1 TRBV18 ASSPLFGLAGDHNEQF
TRBJ1-1 TRBV19 ASSSGGPTEAF
TRBJ2-2 TRBV5-1 ASSLGFGGTGELF
TRBJ2-5 TRBV5-1 ASSLQTGGTETQY
TRBJ2-2 TRBV24-1 ATSETSGSQTGELF
TRBJ2-3 TRBV19 ASSIGQGMPDTQY
TRBJ1-4 TRBV6-5 ASRTGGGEKLF
TRBJ1-1 TRBV9 ASSSQGAEAF
TRBJ2-1 TRBV7-9 ASSLIRGFGNEQF
TRBJ1-5 TRBV2 ASTRGGNQPQH
TRBJ1-2 TRBV6-4 ASSEQAGFGYT
TRBJ1-1 TRBV6-2/TRBV6-3 ASSYSGQGREAF
TRBJ1-6 TRBV28 ASRQDPDSYNSPLH
TRBJ2-5 TRBV11-2 ASSPAGQKYQETQY
TRBJ1-2 TRBV6-5 ASTRRGYGYT
TRBJ2-1 TRBV7-2 ASSTSGIEQF
TRBJ2-7 TRBV11-2 ASSLQTGEQY
TRBJ2-7 TRBV28 ASRPGGISSYEQY
TRBJ2-7 TRBV4-1 ASSQVPSYYEQY
TRBJ2-2 TRBV9 ASSVAELNTGELF
TRBJ2-7 TRBV3-1/TRBV3-2 ASSMTGLAGAYEQY
TRBJ1-4 TRBV27 ASSRDRDGGEKLF
TRBJ1-2 TRBV6-2/TRBV6-3 ASSRDRITTNYGYT
TRBJ2-1 TRBV9 ASSDEGGSGRAMGNEQF
TRBJ2-7 TRBV15 ATSRGRGLAVSKSYEQY
TRBJ2-7 TRBV3-1/TRBV3-2 ASSRRLRVWVYEQY
TRBJ1-4 TRBV4-1 ASSAGGYNEKLF
TRBJ1-2 TRBV5-5 ASSLDWGREYGYT
TRBJ2-5 TRBV5-1 ASSSAQGSETQY
TRBJ1-1 TRBV5-1 ASSQWGEMNTEAF
TRBJ2-2 TRBV19 ASSIIRTGNLNTGELF
TRBJ2-3 TRBV7-9 ASSLGGARAQY
TRBJ1-2 TRBV5-4 ASSVQGSYGYT
TRBJ1-6 TRBV2 ASRRDRGNSPLH
TRBJ1-3 TRBV6-5 ASSSQGAITGNTIY
TRBJ1-5 TRBV6-2/TRBV6-3 ASSRLGTGGRMGQPQH